Given below is one T cell receptor (beta chain) in context. The ends were cut back, 2 bases at V and 6 bases at J, with 10 bases in the middle. Germline assignment: CDR1 SEHNR and CDR2 FQNEAQ (reference sequence). CDR3 length: 13 residues. This sample is drawn from a study of shared clonotypes between healthy human individuals. This table comes from immunoSEQ multiplex PCR, and its TCRdb copy is limited to in-frame clones, with some not included. The sample lists roughly 1,600,000 clones; 98% were seen once. Sequencing was done on a sample of naive CD4+ T cells sorted from blood. The sample's subset: CD45RA+ positively selected. This rearrangement joins TRBV7-9 to TRBJ1-2; D is undetermined. The clonotype was recovered from a man aged 25 to 40 in good health. DNA of the CDR3: TGTGCCAGCAGCTTAATGCCGGCGAATGGCTACACCTTC. It yields the protein CASSLMPANGYTF. Supplemented by reference TRBV7-9 and TRBJ1-2, the full variable domain reads DTGVSQNPRHKITKRGQNVTFRCDPISEHNRLYWYRQTLGQGPEFLTYFQNEAQLEKSRLLSDRFSAERPKGSFSTLEIQRTEQGDSAMYLCASSLMPANGYTFGSGTRLTVV.